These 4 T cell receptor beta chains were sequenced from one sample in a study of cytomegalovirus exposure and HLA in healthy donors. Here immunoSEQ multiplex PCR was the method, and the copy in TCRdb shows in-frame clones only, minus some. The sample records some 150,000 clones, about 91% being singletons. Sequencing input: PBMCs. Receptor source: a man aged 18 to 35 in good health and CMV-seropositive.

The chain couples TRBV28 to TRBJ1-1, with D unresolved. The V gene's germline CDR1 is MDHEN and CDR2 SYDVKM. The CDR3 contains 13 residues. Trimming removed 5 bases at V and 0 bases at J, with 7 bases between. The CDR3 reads CASSPPVNTEAFF. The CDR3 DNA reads TGTGCCAGCAGTCCACCAGTGAACACTGAAGCTTTCTTT. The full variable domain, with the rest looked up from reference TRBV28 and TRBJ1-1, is DVKVTQSSRYLVKRTGEKVFLECVQDMDHENMFWYRQDPGLGLRLIYFSYDVKMKEKGDIPEGYSVSREKKERFSLILESASTNQTSMYLCASSPPVNTEAFFGQGTRLTVV.

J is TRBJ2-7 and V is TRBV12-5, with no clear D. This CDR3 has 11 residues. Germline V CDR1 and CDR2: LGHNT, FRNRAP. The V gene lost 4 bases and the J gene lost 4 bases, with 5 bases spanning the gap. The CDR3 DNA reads TGTGCTAGTGGTTCTCAGTACGAGCAGTACTTC. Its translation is CASGSQYEQYF.

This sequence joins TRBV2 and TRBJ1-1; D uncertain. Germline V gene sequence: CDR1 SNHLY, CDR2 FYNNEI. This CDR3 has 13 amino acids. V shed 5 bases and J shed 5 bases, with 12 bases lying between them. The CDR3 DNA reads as TGTGCCAGCAGTCCCCAGGTTGCGACTGAAGCTTTCTTT. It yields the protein CASSPQVATEAFF.

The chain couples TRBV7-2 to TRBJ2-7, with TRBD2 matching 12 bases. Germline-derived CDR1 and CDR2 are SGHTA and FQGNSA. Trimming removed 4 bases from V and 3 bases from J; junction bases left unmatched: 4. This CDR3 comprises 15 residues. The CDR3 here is CASSSGLAGRYEQYF. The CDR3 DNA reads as TGTGCCAGCAGCTCCGGACTAGCGGGACGCTACGAGCAGTACTTC.